This TCR beta chain was identified during a study of human T cells and chemical hapten exposure (dated by TCRdb to the early 2020s). Regarding the complete study: For sensitization, 2% DPC in acetone was applied to a roughly 2 cm by roughly 2 cm area of upper inner arm skin. Patients additionally received weekly therapeutic DPC doses to the scalp throughout the roughly 25-week study period. Patch testing was performed on the upper back with Finn chambers containing 0.01% DPC, and the patch tests were scored after 6 days according to International Contact Dermatitis Research Group standards. Most of the patients in the cohort were female, and the cohort covered alopecia areata with under or over 50% scalp involvement, alopecia totalis and alopecia universalis. The libraries were sequenced as a pool, and the TCR yield per sample differed mostly because of small variations in library volumes within the pool. In alopecia patients, the study followed how the peripheral blood TCR repertoire changed in vivo over primary and secondary sensitization to diphenylcyclopropenone (DPC), a hapten. Patient blood was sampled pre-sensitization (week 0) and at 2, 6 and about 24 weeks after DPC sensitization. For TCR sequencing, blood came from twenty-nine alopecia patients at anywhere from one to four time points (pre-sensitization, 2, 6 and 24 weeks).

General findings and caveats noted by the study authors: DPC sensitization did not change how many TCRs were above 1 in 1000 frequency, and no evidence was found of alterations in global repertoire structure. After repeated subsampling, the strength of the expansion versus patch-test correlation and the threshold at which it became significant changed. The number of PT1 expanded TCRs positively correlated with patch test score, significant at thresholds 8, 16 and 32 but not 4. Because all patients had alopecia, a presumed autoimmune disease, the immune response of the patients might differ from that of healthy individuals. Compared with pre-sensitization or healthy control sets, expanded TCRs formed significantly more large CDR3 similarity clusters, which is consistent with antigen-driven responses.

The junction shows trimming of 4 bases on V and 16 bases on J, and the gene matches do not reach 17 bases of it. The germline V gene (reference sequence) provides CDR1 LGHDT and CDR2 YNNKEL. The CDR3 covers 16 residues, taking in both the cysteine and the phenylalanine. Only the CDR3 region is kept as DNA, spanning 48 bases read in frame from base 1. This clonotype was counted ten times or more. Its cognate antigen has yet to be identified. No quality values exist for individual bases; no much larger clone is one base distant. This sample's time point label indicates: patch test 2, 6 weeks after DPC sensitization. What this sample's treatment or condition label stands for: therapeutic diphenylcyclopropenone sensitization with weekly scalp DPC. At each patch-test visit, blood was drawn before the patch test was applied. Eligible patients were aged 18 to 70, diagnosed with alopecia, deemed suitable for DPC therapy, and excluded if pregnant. Unfractionated whole blood was collected in Tempus Blood RNA tubes, and total RNA was extracted from that blood.

Libraries were made using RACE. This sample was sequenced with a NextSeq 500. During library preparation, unique molecular identifiers were attached to individual cDNA molecules so that TCRs could be counted in a quantitative, reproducible way. For every blood RNA sample, sequencing covered both the TCR alpha and TCR beta chains. The authors' analysis ran thus. A median of around 100,000 TCRs per sample was observed, with a range of about 20,000 to 690,600. The Decombinator software suite was used to annotate V, J and CDR3 in the TCR reads. Every sample was subsampled to the same number of TCRs (28,000) for the PS versus PT1 abundance plots. Expanded TCRs were defined as absent before sensitization and observed at least eight times at the 2-week time point. In-frame beta chains were kept once TCRdb had trimmed the public reads at Q25 with fastp and called clones with MiXCR. Rows with a matching CDR3 protein are joined into one entry that keeps the most common DNA and genes. The V and J calls and clone size come from TCRdb's table, not from the authors' own analysis. Present in this sample are nearly 85,000 distinct CDR3 sequences, under 14% of which were seen just once. Clones ranked in the top ten supply 1.5% to 2% of the sample.

The chain employs TRBV3-1 and TRBJ2-1, and TRBD2 aligns with 12 junction nucleotides. The input for sequencing was whole blood, taken in connection with sensitization to the hapten diphenylcyclopropenone (DPC). The sequence was collected from a man aged 18-30 years with alopecia areata. Some clones in this sample may be carry-over from other donors' samples. The sequenced DNA: TGTGCCAGCAGCCCAAGAGTTGGGGCTAGCGGGGGGGTCCAATTCTTC. Its translation reads: CASSPRVGASGGVQFF.